The source of this T cell receptor beta chain is a study of siplizumab effects on memory and regulatory T cells. General study findings and limits: Alloreactive sequences tracing back to unstimulated CD4+ memory cells fell significantly with siplizumab. A mean of roughly 68% of mappable alloreactive CD4+ clones were Treg-derived with siplizumab, compared with more than 25% in controls. Naive T cells appeared more diverse than memory cells and seemed to be major alloresponse contributors.

Note on this clone: Its antigen is still unknown.

Sequencing used immunoSEQ multiplex PCR; TCRdb keeps in-frame clones, though not all of them. The sample holds fewer than 85,000 clones; 95% are singletons and the top ten take around 18%. This CDR3 is built from 14 residues. Trimming took off 2 bases at V and 3 bases at J, with 12 bases between the two ends. CDR1 is SGHKS and CDR2 is YYEKEE in the germline V gene (reference sequence). The sequenced sample was CD8+ T cells sorted from blood. The sequence derives from a human donor in good health. The rearrangement links TRBV5-5 to TRBJ2-7, with D possibly being TRBD1 (5 bases). This CDR3 is CASSFPGDSYEQYF. Written as DNA, the CDR3 is TGTGCCAGCAGCTTCCCCGGTGACAGCTACGAGCAGTACTTC.